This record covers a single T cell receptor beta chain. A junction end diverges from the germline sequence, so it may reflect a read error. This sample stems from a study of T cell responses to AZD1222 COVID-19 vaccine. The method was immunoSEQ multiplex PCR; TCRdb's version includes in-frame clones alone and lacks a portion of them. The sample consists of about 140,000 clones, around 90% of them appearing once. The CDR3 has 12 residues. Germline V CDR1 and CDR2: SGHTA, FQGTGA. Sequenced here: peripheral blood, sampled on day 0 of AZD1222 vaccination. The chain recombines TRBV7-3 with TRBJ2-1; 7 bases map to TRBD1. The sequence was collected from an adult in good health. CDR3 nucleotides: TGTGCCAGCAGCACGGGGACAGCCGGACCGATCTTC. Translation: CASSTGTAGPIF.